This T cell receptor beta chain was sequenced during a study of blood T cell repertoires in COVID-19. In the study overall: From the United States, Italy and Spain came samples of acute and convalescent COVID-19. Sample material is recorded as cDNA or gDNA derived from T cells, B-cell-depleted T cells, or PBMCs.

In the authors' workflow: Using reference gene primer amplification, nucleated cell counts were estimated. Produced via immunoSEQ multiplex PCR; TCRdb's table is partial and in-frame only. From that table come the V and J calls and clone size; the DNA was used to work out D and trimming. The table records tens of thousands of clones, around 90% of them present only once. V was clipped by 1 base and J by 0 bases, with 7 bases between them. Germline V gene lookup returns CDR1 SEHNR and CDR2 FQNEAQ (reference sequence). The CDR3 length is 15 residues. The TCR originated in a man aged 55 to 70 with acute or convalescent COVID-19. The sequenced sample was peripheral blood. The chain combines TRBV7-9 with TRBJ2-1, with D possibly TRBD2 on 5 matching bases. CDR3 residues: CASSLELGSYNEQFF. For the CDR3, the DNA is TGTGCCAGCAGCTTAGAACTAGGCTCCTACAATGAGCAGTTCTTC.